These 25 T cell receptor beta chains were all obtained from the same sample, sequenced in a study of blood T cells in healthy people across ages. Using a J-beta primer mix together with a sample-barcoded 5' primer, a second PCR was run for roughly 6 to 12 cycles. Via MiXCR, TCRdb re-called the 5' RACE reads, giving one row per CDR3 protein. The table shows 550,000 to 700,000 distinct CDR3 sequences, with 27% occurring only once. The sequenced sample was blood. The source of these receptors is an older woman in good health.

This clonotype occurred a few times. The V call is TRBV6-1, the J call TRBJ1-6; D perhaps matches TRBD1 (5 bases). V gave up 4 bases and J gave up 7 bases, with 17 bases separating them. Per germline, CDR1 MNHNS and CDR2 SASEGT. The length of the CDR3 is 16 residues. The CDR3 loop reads CASSAGELRSNSPLHF. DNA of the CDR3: TGTGCCAGCAGTGCGGGGGAGCTGAGGTCGAATTCACCCCTCCACTTT.

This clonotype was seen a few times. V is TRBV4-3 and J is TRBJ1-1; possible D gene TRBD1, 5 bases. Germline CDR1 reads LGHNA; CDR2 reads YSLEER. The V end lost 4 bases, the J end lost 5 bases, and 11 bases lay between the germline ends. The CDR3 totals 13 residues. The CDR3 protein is CASSRLQGTEAFF. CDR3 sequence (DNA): TGCGCCAGCAGCCGGCTCCAGGGAACTGAAGCTTTCTTT.

CDR3 DNA: TGTGCCAGCAGCTTGTCACTAGCGACCTACGAGCAGTACTTC. Its translation is CASSLSLATYEQYF. V is TRBV7-2 and J is TRBJ2-7; 7 bases map to TRBD2. V was clipped by 3 bases and J by 2 bases; unmatched bases: 4. The CDR3 consists of 14 residues. Germline CDR1 is SGHTA and CDR2 is FQGNSA.

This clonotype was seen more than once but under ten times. The CDR3, as DNA: TGTGCCAGCAGCTTAGTGGCCACTGAAGCTTTCTTT. As protein: CASSLVATEAFF. V is TRBV7-9 and J is TRBJ1-1; the D is unclear. V shed 1 base and J shed 4 bases, with 4 bases lying between them. CDR1 SEHNR and CDR2 FQNEAQ come from the germline V gene (reference sequence). This CDR3 is 12 amino acids long.

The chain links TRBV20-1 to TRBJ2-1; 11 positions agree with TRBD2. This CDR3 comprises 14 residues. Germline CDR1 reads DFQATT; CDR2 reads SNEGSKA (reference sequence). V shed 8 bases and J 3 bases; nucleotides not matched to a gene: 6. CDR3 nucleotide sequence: TGCAGTTCGTTAACTAGCGGGGGCTACAATGAGCAGTTCTTC. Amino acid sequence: CSSLTSGGYNEQFF.

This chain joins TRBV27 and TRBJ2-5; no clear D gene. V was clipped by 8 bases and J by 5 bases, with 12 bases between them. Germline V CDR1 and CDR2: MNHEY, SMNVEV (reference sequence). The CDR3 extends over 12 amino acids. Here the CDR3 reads CASGPYVETQYF. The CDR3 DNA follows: TGTGCCAGCGGGCCGTACGTCGAGACCCAGTACTTC.

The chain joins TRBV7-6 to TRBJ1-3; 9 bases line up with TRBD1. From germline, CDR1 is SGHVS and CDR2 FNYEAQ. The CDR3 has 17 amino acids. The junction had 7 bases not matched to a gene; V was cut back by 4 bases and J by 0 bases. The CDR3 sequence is CASSSRDRATSGNTIYF. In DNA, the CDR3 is TGTGCCAGCAGCTCCAGGGACAGGGCAACCTCTGGAAACACCATATATTTT.

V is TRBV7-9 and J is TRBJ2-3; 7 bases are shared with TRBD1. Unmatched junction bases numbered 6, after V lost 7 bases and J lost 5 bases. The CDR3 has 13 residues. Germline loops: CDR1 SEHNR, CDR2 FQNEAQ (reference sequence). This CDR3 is CASKQGLQDTQYF. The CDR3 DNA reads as TGTGCCAGCAAACAGGGGCTGCAAGATACGCAGTATTTT.

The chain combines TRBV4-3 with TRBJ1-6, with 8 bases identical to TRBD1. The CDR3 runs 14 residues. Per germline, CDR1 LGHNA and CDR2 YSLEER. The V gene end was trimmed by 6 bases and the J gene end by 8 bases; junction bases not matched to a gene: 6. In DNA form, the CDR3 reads TGCGCCAGCAGGAGGACAGGGCCCGATTCACCCCTCCACTTT. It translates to CASRRTGPDSPLHF.

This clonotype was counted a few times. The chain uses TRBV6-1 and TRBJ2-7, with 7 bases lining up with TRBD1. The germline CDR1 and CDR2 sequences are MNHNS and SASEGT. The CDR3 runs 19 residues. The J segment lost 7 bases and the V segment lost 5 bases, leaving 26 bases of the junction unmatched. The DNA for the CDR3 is TGTGCCAGCAGTCGACACGCAACAACAGGGGCGCCGGTTCTCAGGGAGCAGTACTTC. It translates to CASSRHATTGAPVLREQYF.

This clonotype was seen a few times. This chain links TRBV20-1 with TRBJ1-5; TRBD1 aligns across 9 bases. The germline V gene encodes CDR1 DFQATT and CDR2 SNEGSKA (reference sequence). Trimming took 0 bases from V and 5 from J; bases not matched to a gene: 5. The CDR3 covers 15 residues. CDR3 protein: CSARDLDRGYQPQHF. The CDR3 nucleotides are TGCAGTGCTAGAGATTTGGACAGGGGTTATCAGCCCCAGCATTTT.

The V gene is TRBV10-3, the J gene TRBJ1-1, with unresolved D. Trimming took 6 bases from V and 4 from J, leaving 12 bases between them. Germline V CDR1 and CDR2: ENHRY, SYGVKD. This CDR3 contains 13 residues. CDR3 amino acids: CAIRTGEGTEAFF. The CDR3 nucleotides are TGTGCCATCAGGACTGGGGAGGGCACTGAAGCTTTCTTT.

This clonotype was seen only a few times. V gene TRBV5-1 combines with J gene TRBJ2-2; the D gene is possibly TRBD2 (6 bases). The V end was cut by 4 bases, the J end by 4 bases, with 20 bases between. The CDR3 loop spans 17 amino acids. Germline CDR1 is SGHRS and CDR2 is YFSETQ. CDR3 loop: CASSPRGGTSGTGELFF. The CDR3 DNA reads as TGCGCCAGCAGCCCGCGTGGCGGGACCTCGGGCACCGGGGAGCTGTTTTTT.

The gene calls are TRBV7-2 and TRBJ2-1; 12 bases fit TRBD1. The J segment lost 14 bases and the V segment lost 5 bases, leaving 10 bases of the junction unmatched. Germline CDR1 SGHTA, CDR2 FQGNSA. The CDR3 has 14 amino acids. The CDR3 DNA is TGTGCCAGCAGCCGTGGGACAGGGGGCAGGAAGGAGTTCTTC. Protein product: CASSRGTGGRKEFF.

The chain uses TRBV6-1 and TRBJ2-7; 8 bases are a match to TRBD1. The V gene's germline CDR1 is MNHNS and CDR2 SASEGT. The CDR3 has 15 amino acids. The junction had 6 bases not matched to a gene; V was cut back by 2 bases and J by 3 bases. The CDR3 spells CASSELGTGIYEQYF. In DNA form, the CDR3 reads TGTGCCAGCAGTGAACTCGGGACAGGCATCTACGAGCAGTACTTC.

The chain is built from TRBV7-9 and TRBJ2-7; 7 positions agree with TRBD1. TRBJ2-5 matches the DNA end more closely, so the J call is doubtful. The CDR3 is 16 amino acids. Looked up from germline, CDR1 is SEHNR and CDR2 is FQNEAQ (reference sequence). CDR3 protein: CASSSRGRGTKETQYF. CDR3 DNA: TGTGCCAGCAGCTCCAGGGGGAGAGGGACCAAAGAGACCCAGTACTTC.

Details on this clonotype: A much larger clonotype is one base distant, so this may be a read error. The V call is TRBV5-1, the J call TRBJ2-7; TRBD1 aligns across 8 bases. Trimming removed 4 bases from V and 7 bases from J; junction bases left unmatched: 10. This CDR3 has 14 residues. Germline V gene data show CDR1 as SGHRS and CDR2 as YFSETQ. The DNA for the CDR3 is TGCGCCAGCAGCCCGGGACAGGACATGTGGGAGCAGTACTTC. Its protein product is CASSPGQDMWEQYF.

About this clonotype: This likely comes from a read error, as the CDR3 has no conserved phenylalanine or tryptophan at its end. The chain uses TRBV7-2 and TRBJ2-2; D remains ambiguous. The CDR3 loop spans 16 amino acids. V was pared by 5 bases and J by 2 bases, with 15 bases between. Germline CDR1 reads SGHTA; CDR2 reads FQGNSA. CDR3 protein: CASSGGVRLNTGELFL. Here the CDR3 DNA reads TGTGCCAGCAGCGGCGGAGTTCGCTTAAACACCGGGGAGCTGTTTCTT.

The CDR3 bases are TGCAGCGTCGGACAGGGCTGGAATCAGCCCCAGCATTTT. Translation gives CSVGQGWNQPQHF. The V and J genes are TRBV29-1 and TRBJ1-5; the match to TRBD1 covers 8 bases. This CDR3 has 13 amino acids. Germline CDR1 reads SQVTM; CDR2 reads ANQGSEA. The junction had 5 bases not matched to a gene; V was cut back by 6 bases and J by 4 bases.

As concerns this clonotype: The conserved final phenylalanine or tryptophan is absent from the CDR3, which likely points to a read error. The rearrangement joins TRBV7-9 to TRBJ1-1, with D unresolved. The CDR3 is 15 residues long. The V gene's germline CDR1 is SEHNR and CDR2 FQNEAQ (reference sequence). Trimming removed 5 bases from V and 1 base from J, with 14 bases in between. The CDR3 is CASSELQAGNTEAFL. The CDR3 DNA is TGTGCCAGCAGCGAGCTTCAGGCGGGGAACACTGAAGCTTTCCTT.

The CDR3 DNA is TGTGCCAGCAGCATGGGGGTGGACAGGGCCATCGCTTTCTTT. Its protein is CASSMGVDRAIAFF. V and J are TRBV21-1 and TRBJ1-1; the DNA was not used to check the table's D call, TRBD1. TRBV21-1 corresponds to a pseudogene. The CDR3 extends over 14 amino acids.

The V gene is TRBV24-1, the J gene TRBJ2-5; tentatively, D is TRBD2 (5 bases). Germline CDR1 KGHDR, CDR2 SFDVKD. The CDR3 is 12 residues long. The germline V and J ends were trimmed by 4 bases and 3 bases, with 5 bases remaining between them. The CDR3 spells CATSEGEETQYF. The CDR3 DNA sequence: TGTGCCACCAGTGAGGGAGAAGAGACCCAGTACTTC.

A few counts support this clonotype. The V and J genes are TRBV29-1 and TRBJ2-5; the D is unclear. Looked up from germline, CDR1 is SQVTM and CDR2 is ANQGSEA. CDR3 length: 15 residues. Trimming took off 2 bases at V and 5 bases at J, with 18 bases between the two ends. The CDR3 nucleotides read TGCAGCGTTGAATTAAGGGCCCTGGGCCGGGAGACCCAGTACTTC. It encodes CSVELRALGRETQYF.

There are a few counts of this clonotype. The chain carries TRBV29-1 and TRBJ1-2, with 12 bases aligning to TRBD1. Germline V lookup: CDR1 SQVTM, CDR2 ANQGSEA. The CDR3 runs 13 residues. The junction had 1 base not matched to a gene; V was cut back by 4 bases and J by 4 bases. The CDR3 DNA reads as TGCAGCGTTGGGGACAGGGGGCCCTATGGCTACACCTTC. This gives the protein CSVGDRGPYGYTF.

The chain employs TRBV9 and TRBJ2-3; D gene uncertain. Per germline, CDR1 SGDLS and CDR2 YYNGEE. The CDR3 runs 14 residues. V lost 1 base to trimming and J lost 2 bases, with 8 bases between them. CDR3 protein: CASSVRQYTDTQYF. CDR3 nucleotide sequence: TGTGCCAGCAGCGTAAGGCAATACACAGATACGCAGTATTTT.